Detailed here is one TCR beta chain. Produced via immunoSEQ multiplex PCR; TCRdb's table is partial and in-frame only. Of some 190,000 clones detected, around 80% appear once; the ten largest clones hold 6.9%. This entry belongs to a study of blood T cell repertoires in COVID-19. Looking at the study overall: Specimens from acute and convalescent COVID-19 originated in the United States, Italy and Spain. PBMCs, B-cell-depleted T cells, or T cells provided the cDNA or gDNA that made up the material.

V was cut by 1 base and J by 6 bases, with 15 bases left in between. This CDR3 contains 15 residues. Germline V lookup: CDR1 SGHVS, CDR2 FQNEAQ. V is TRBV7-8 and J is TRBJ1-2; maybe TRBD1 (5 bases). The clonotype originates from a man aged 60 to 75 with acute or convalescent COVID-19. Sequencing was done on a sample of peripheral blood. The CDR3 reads CASSLGRRGWDGYTF. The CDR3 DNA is TGTGCCAGCAGCTTAGGGCGGAGGGGCTGGGATGGCTACACCTTC.